This T cell receptor beta chain was profiled in a study of blood T cells in healthy people across ages. Together with a sample-barcoded 5' primer, a J-beta primer mix was included in a second PCR lasting roughly 7 to 11 cycles. Each cDNA molecule, via a template-switch adaptor with 12 random nucleotides, was tagged. TCRdb redid the calling of the 5' RACE reads with MiXCR, one entry per CDR3 protein. Among roughly 1.6 million distinct CDR3 sequences listed, 30% to 35% were seen once. Study-wide findings and caveats: TCR beta diversity correlated strongly with naive T cell percentage.

As for this clonotype: Its matching antigen is unknown. A read error may account for a junction end that differs from germline.

Germline V gene sequence: CDR1 MNHEY, CDR2 SMNVEV (reference sequence). The CDR3 is made up of 16 amino acids. The sequencing sample was made of blood. This rearrangement joins TRBV27 to TRBJ2-6; no reliable D call. The clonotype was recovered from a woman in her 30s in good health. The CDR3 spells CVSSLYWGSGANVLTF. CDR3 sequence (DNA): TGTGTCAGCAGTTTATATTGGGGTTCTGGGGCCAACGTCCTGACTTTC.